Sequencing of this TCR beta chain was carried out in a study of blood T cell repertoires in COVID-19. Study information: Sites in the United States, Italy and Spain provided acute and convalescent COVID-19 samples. Sources were T cells, B-cell-depleted T cells, or PBMCs; the material itself was cDNA or gDNA.

Per the germline V gene, CDR1 is SNHLY and CDR2 is FYNNEI. V lost 6 bases and J lost 7; bases outside the gene matches: 10. This CDR3 is built from 14 residues. Methods used by the authors: How many nucleated cells were present was estimated from reference gene primer amplification. This table comes from immunoSEQ multiplex PCR, and its TCRdb copy is limited to in-frame clones, with some not included. V, J and clone size were drawn from that table, and D and trimming were deduced from the DNA. The sample lists around 140,000 clones; more than 75% were seen once. Only one count was recorded for this clone.

What was sequenced was peripheral blood. V usage is TRBV2 and J usage is TRBJ1-1; 8 nucleotides agree with TRBD1. This TCR was recovered from an older man with acute or convalescent COVID-19. DNA of the CDR3: TGTGCCAGCAGCCATCGACAGGGGATGGGTGAAGCTTTCTTT. It encodes CASSHRQGMGEAFF.